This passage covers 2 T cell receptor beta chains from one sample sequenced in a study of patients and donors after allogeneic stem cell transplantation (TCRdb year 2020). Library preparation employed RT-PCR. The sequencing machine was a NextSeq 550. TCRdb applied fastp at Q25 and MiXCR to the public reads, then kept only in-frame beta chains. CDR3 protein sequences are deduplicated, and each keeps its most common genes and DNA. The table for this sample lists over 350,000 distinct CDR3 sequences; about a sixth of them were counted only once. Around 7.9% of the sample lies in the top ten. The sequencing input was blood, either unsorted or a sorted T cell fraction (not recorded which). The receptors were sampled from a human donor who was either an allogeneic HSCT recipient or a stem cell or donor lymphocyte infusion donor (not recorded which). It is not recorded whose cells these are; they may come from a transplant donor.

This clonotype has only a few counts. CDR3 loop: CASSHTRGSGGQETQYF. CDR3 in DNA: TGTGCCAGCAGCCATACCCGGGGTAGCGGGGGACAAGAGACCCAGTACTTC. The chain combines TRBV4-2 with TRBJ2-5; TRBD2 matches at 9 bases. This CDR3 is built from 17 residues. Trimming removed 3 bases from V and 2 bases from J; junction bases left unmatched: 10. Germline values: CDR1 LGHNA, CDR2 YNFKEQ.

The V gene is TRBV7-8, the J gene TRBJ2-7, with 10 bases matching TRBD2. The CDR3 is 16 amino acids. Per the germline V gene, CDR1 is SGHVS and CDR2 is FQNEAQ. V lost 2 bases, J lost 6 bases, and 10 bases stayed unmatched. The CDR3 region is CASSLRRTSGFGEQYF. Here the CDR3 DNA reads TGTGCCAGCAGCTTACGGCGGACTAGCGGTTTCGGCGAGCAGTACTTC.